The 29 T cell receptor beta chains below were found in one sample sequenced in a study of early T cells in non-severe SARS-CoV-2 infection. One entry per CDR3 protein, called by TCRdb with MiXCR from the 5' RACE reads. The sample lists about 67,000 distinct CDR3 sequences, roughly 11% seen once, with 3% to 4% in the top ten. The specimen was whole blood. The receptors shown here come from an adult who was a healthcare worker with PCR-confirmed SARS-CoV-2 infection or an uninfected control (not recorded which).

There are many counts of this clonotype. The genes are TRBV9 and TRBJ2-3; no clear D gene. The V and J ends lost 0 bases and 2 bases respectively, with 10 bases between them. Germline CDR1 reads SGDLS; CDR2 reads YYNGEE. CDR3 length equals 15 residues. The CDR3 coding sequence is TGTGCCAGCAGCGTAGGGGCAGAAATCACAGATACGCAGTATTTT. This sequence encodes CASSVGAEITDTQYF.

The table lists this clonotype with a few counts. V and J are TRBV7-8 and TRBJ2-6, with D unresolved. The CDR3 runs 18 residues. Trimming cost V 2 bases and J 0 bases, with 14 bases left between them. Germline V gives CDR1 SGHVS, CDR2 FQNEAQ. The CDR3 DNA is TGTGCCAGCAGCTTACGGCGCTCTTTGCTCTCTGGGGCCAACGTCCTGACTTTC. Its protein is CASSLRRSLLSGANVLTF.

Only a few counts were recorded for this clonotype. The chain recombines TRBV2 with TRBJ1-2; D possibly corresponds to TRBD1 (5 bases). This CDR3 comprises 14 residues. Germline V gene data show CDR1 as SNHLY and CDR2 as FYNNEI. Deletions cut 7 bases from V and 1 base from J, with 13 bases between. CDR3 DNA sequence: TGTGCCAGCAAGAAGACAGCGATTAACTATGGCTACACCTTC. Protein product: CASKKTAINYGYTF. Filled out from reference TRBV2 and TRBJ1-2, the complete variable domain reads EPEVTQTPSHQVTQMGQEVILRCVPISNHLYFYWYRQILGQKVEFLVSFYNNEISEKSEIFDDQFSVERPDGSNFTLKIRSTKLEDSAMYFCASKKTAINYGYTFGSGTRLTVV.

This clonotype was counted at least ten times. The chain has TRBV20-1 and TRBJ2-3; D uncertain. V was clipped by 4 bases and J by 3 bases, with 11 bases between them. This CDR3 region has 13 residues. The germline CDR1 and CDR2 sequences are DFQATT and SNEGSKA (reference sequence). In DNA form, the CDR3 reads TGCAGTGCTACTCCTTGGCAGACAGATACGCAGTATTTT. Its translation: CSATPWQTDTQYF.

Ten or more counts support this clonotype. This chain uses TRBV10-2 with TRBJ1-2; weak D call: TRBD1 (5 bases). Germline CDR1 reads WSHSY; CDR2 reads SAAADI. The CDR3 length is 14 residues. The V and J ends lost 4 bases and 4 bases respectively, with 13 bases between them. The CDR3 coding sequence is TGCGCCAGCAGTGTGGGGCAGGGCAGCTATGGCTACACCTTC. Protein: CASSVGQGSYGYTF.

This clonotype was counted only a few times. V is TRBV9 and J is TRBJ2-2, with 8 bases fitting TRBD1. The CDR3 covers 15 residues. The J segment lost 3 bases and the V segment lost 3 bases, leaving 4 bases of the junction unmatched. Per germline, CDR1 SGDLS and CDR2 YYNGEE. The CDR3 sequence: CASSAQGVDTGELFF. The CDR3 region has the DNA TGTGCCAGCAGCGCACAGGGGGTAGACACCGGGGAGCTGTTTTTT.

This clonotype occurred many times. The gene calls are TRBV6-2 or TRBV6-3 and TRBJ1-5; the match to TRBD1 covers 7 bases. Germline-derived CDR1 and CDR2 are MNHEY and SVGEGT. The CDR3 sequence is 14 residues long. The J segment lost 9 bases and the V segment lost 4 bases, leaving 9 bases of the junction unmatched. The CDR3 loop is CASSLPGGTRPQHF. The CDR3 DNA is TGTGCCAGCAGTTTGCCAGGGGGAACTCGGCCCCAGCATTTT.

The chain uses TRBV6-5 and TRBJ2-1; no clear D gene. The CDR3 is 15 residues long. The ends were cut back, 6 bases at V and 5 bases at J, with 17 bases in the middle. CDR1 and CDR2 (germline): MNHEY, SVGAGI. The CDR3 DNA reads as TGTGCCAGCAGCCGGACCCACAAACTAAACAATGAGCAGTTCTTC. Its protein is CASSRTHKLNNEQFF.

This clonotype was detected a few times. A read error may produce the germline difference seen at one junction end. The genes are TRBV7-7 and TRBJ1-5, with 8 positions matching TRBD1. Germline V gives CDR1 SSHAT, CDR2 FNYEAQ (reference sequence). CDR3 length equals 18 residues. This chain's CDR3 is CASSLVSWQGANNQPQHF. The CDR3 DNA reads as TGTGCTAGCAGCTTAGTCTCGTGGCAGGGGGCGAACAATCAGCCCCAGCATTTT.

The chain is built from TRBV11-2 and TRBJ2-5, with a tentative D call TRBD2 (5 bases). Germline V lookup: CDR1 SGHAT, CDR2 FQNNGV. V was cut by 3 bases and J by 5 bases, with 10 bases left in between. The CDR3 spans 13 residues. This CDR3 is CASSLGVAETQYF. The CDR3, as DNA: TGTGCCAGCAGCTTGGGCGTAGCGGAGACCCAGTACTTC.

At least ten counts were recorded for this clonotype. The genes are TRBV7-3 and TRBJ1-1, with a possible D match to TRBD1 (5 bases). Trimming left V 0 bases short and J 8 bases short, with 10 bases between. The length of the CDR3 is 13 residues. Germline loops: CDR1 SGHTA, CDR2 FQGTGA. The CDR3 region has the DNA TGTGCCAGCAGCTTAACGGGGACCGGAGAAGCTTTCTTT. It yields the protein CASSLTGTGEAFF.

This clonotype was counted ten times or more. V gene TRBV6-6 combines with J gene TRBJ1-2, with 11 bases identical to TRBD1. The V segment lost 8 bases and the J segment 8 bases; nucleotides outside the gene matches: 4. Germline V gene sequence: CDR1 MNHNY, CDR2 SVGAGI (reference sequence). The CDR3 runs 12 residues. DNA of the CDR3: TGTGCCAGCGGGGACAGGGGGGACGGCTACACCTTC. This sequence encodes CASGDRGDGYTF.

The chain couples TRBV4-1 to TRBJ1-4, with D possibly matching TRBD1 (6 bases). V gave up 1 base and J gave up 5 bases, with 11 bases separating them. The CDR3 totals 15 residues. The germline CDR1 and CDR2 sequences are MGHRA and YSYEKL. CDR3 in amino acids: CASSQGHGGNEKLFF. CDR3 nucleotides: TGCGCCAGCAGCCAAGGTCACGGGGGCAATGAAAAACTGTTTTTT.

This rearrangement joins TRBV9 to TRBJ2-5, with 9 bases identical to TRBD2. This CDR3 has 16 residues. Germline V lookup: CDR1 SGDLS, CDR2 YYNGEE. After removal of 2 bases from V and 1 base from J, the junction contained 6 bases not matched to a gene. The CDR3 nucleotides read TGTGCCAGCAGCGTGACTAGCGGAGTGGTCCAAGAGACCCAGTACTTC. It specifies CASSVTSGVVQETQYF.

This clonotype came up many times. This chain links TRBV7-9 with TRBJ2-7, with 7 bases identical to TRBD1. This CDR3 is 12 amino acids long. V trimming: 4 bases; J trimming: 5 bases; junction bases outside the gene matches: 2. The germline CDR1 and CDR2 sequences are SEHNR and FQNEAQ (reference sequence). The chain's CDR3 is CASSWTGHEQYF. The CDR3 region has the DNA TGTGCCAGCAGCTGGACAGGCCACGAGCAGTACTTC.

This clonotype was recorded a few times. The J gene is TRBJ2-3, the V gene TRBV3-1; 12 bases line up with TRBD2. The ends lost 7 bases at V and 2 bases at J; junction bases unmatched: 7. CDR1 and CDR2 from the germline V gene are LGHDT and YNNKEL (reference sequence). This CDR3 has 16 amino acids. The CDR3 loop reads CASTRGLAGPTDTQYF. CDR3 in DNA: TGTGCCAGCACCAGAGGACTAGCGGGACCCACAGATACGCAGTATTTT.

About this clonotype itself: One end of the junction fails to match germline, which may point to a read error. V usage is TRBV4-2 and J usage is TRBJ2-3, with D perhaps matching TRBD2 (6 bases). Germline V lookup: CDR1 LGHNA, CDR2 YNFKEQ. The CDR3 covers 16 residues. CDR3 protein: CASSPLGRGPTETQYF. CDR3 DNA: TGTGCCAGCAGCCCCTTAGGGCGGGGCCCCACAGAAACGCAGTATTTT.

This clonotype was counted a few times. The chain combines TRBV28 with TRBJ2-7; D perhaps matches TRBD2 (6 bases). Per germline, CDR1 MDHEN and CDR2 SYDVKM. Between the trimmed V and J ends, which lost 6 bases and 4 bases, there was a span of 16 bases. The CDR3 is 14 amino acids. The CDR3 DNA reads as TGTGCCAGCAGCTTCGCGGGGTTTGAATACGAGCAGTACTTC. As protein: CASSFAGFEYEQYF.

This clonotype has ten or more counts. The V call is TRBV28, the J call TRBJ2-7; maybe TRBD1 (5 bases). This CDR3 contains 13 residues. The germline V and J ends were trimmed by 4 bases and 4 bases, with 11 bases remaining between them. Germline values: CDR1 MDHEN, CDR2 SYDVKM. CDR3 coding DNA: TGTGCCAGCAGTTCCTATAGGGGTTACGAGCAGTACTTC. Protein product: CASSSYRGYEQYF.

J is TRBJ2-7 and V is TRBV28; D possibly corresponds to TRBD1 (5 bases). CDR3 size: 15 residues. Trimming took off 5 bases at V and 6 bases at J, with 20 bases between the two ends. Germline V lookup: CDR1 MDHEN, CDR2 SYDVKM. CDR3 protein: CASSLRGSLRVEQYF. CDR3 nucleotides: TGTGCCAGCAGTCTTAGGGGATCCCTCAGGGTCGAGCAGTACTTC.

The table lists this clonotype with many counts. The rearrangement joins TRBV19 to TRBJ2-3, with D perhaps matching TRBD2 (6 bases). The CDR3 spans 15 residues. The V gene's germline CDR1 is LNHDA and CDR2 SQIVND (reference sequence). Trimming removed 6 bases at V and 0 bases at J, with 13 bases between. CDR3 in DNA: TGTGCCAGTAGCCTAGGCGGGGTTAGCACAGATACGCAGTATTTT. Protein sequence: CASSLGGVSTDTQYF.

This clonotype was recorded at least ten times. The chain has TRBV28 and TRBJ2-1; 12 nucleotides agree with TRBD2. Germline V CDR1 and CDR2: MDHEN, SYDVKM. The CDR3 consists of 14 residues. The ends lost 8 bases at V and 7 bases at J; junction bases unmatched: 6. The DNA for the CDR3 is TGTGCCAGCGGTTCTAGCGGGAGGGTTAATGAGCAGTTCTTC. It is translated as CASGSSGRVNEQFF.

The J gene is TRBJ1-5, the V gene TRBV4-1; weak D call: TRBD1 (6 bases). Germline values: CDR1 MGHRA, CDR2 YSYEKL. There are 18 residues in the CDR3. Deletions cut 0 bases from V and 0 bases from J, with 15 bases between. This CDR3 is CASSQDWDIAFSNQPQHF. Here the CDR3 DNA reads TGCGCCAGCAGCCAAGATTGGGACATAGCCTTTAGCAATCAGCCCCAGCATTTT.

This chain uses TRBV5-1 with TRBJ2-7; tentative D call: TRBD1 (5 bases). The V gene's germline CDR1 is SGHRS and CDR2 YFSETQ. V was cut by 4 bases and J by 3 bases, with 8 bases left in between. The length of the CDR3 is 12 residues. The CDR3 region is CASSTQGYEQYF. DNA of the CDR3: TGCGCCAGCAGCACGCAGGGCTACGAGCAGTACTTC.

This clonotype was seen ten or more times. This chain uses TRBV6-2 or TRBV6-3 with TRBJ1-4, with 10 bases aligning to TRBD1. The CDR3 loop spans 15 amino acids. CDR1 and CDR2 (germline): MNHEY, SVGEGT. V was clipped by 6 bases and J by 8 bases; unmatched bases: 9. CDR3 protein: CASSRTGTGEEKLFF. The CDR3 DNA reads TGTGCCAGCAGCCGTACCGGGACAGGGGAAGAAAAACTGTTTTTT.

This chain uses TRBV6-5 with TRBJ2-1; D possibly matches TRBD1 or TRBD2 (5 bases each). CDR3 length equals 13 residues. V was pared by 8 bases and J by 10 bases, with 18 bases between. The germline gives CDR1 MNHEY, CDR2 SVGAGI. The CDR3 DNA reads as TGTGCCAGCCTTACCCCATACTGGGACGAGCAGTTCTTC. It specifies CASLTPYWDEQFF.

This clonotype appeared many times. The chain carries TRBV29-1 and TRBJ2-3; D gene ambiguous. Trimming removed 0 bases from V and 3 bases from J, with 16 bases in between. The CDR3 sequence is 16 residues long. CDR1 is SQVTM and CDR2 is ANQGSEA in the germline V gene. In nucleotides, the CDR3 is TGCAGCGTTGAAGATCGCCAGCCCAAAGGGACAGATACGCAGTATTTT. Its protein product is CSVEDRQPKGTDTQYF.

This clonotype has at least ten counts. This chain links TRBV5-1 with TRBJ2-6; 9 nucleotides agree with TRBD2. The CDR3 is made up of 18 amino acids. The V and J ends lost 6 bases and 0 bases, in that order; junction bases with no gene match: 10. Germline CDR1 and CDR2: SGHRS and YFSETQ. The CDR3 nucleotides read TGCGCCAGCAACACACCTAGCGGGGCCTACTCTGGGGCCAACGTCCTGACTTTC. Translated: CASNTPSGAYSGANVLTF.

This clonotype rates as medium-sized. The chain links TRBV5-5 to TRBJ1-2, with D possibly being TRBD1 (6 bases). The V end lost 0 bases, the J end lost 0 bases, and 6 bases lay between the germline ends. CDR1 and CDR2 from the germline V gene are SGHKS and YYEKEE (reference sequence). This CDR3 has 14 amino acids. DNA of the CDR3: TGTGCCAGCAGCTTGGGGACAGCTAACTATGGCTACACCTTC. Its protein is CASSLGTANYGYTF.